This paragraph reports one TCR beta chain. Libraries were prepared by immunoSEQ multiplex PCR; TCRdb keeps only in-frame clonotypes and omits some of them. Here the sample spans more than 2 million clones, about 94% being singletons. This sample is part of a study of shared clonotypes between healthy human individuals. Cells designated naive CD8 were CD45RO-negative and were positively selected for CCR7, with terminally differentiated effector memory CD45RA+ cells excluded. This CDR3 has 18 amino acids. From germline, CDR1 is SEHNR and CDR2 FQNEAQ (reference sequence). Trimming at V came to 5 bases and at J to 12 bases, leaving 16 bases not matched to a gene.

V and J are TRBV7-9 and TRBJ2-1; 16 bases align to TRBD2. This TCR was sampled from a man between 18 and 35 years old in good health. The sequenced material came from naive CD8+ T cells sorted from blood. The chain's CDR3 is CASSLTPGTSGRAGGQFF. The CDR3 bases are TGTGCCAGCAGCCTCACCCCAGGGACTAGCGGGAGGGCCGGGGGGCAGTTCTTC.